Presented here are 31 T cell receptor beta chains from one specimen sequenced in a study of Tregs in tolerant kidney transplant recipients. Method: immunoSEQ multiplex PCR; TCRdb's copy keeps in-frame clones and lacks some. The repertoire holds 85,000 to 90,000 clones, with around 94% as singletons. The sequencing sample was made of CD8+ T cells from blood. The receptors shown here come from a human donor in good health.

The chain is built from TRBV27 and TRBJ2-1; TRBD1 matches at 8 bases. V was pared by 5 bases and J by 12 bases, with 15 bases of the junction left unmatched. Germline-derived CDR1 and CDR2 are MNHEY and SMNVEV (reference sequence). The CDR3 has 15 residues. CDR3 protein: CASSPTTGALGGQFF. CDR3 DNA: TGTGCCAGCAGTCCAACGACAGGGGCCCTGGGCGGGCAGTTCTTC.

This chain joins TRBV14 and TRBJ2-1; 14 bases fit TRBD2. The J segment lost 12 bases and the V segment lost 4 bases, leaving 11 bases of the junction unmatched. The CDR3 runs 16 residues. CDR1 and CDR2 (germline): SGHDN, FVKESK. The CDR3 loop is CASSLFPGLAGDGQFF. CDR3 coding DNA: TGTGCCAGCAGCCTGTTCCCGGGACTAGCGGGAGACGGGCAGTTCTTC.

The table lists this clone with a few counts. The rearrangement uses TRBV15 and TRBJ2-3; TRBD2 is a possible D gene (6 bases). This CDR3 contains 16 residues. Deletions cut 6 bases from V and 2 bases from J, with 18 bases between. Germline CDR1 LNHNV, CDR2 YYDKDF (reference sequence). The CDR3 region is CATRGLAVDFTDTQYF. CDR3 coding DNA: TGTGCCACCAGGGGTTTAGCGGTAGATTTCACAGATACGCAGTATTTT. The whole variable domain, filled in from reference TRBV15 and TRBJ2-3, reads DAMVIQNPRYQVTQFGKPVTLSCSQTLNHNVMYWYQQKSSQAPKLLFHYYDKDFNNEADTPDNFQSRRPNTSFCFLDIRSPGLGDTAMYLCATRGLAVDFTDTQYFGPGTRLTVL.

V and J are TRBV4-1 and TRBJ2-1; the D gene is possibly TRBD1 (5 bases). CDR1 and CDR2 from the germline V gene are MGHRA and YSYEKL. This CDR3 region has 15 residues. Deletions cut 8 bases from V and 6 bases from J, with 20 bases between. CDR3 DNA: TGCGCCAGCGCAGGGTTCCTAGATGATGGCAATGAGCAGTTCTTC. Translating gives CASAGFLDDGNEQFF.

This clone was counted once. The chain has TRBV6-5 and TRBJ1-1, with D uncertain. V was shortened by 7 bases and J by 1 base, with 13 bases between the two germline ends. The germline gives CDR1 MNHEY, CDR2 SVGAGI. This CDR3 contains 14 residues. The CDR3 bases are TGTGCCAGCACCACCGGCCCGGAGAACACTGAAGCTTTCTTT. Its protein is CASTTGPENTEAFF.

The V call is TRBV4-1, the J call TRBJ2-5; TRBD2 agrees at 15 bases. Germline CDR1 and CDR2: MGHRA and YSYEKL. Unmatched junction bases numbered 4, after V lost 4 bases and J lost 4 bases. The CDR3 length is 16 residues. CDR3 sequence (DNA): TGCGCCAGCAGCCGAAGGACTAGCGGGGGGGGAGAGACCCAGTACTTC. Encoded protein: CASSRRTSGGGETQYF.

Here the CDR3 reads CASSPWGRGSSTDTQYF. The DNA for the CDR3 is TGTGCCAGCAGCCCATGGGGTCGCGGCTCTAGCACAGATACGCAGTATTTT. This rearrangement joins TRBV11-2 to TRBJ2-3; D is unresolved. The germline V gene has CDR1 SGHAT and CDR2 FQNNGV. Trimming stripped 5 bases from V and 0 bases from J, with 18 bases between. The CDR3 has 17 residues.

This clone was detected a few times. The CDR3 spells CASARRDGYEQYF. The CDR3 nucleotides are TGTGCCAGCGCCCGTCGGGACGGCTACGAGCAGTACTTC. This chain links TRBV27 with TRBJ2-7; D could derive from TRBD1 or TRBD2 (5 bases each). Germline V gene lookup returns CDR1 MNHEY and CDR2 SMNVEV (reference sequence). Between the trimmed V and J ends, which lost 8 bases and 3 bases, there was a span of 14 bases. The CDR3 covers 13 residues.

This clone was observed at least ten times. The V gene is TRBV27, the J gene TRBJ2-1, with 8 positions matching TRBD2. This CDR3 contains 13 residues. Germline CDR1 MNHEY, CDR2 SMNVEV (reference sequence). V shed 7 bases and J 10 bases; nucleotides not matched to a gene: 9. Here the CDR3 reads CASTGGGLREQFF. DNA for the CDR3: TGTGCCAGCACCGGGGGGGGACTAAGGGAGCAGTTCTTC.

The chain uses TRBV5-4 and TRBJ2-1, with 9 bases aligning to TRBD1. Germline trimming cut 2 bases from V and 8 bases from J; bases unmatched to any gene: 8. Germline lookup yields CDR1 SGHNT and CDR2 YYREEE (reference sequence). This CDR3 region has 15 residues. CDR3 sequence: CASSFRDRVIDEQFF. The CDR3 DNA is TGTGCCAGCAGCTTCCGGGACAGGGTGATCGATGAGCAGTTCTTC.

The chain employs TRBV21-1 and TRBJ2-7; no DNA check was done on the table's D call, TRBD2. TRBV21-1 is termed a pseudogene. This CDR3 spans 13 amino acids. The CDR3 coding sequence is TGTGCCAGCAGCACCGGAAGAGGATCCGAGCAGTACTTC. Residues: CASSTGRGSEQYF.

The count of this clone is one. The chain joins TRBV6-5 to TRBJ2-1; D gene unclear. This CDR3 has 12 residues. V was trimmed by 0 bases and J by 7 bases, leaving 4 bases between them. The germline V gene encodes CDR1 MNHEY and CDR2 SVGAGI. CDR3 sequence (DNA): TGTGCCAGCAGTTACTCATGGAATGAGCAGTTCTTC. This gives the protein CASSYSWNEQFF.

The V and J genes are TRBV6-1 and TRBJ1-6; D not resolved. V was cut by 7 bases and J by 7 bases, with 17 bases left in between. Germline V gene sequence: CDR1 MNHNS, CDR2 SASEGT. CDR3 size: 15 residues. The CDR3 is CASNARLTGNSPLHF. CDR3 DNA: TGTGCCAGCAATGCGAGACTGACCGGAAATTCACCCCTCCACTTT.

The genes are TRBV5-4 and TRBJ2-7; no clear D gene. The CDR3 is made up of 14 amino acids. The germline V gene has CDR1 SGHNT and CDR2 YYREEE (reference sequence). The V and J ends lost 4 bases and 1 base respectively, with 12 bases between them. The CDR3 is CASSLPGRSYEQYF. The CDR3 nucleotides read TGTGCCAGCAGCCTACCCGGACGGTCCTACGAGCAGTACTTC.

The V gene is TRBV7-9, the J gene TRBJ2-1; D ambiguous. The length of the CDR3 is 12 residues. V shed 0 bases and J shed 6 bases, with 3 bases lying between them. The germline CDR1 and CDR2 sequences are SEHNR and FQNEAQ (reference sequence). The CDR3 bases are TGTGCCAGCAGCTTAGCCGTCAATGAGCAGTTCTTC. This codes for CASSLAVNEQFF.

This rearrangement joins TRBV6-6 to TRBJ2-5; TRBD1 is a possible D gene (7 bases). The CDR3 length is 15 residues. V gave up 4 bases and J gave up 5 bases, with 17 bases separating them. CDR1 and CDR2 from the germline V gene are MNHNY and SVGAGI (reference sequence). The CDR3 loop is CASSSPPRGEETQYF. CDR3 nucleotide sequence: TGTGCCAGCAGTTCTCCCCCCAGGGGGGAGGAGACCCAGTACTTC.

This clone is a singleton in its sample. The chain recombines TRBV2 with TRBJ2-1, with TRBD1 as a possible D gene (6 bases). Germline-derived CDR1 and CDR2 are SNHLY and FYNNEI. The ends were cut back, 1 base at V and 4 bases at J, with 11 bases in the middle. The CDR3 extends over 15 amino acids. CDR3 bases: TGTGCCAGCAGTGAAGGGGGACACTTATACAATGAGCAGTTCTTC. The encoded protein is CASSEGGHLYNEQFF.

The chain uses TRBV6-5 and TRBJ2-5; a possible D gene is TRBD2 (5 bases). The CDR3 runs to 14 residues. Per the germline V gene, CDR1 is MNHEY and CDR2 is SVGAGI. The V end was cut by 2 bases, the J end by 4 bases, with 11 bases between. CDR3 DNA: TGTGCCAGCAGTTACACCGGGGTGGGAGAGACCCAGTACTTC. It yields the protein CASSYTGVGETQYF.

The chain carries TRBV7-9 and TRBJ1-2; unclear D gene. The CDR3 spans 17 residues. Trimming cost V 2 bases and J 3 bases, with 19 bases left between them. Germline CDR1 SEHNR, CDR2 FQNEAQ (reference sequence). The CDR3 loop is CASSLQEGSILDYGYTF. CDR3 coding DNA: TGTGCCAGCAGCTTACAGGAGGGATCTATTCTGGACTATGGCTACACCTTC.

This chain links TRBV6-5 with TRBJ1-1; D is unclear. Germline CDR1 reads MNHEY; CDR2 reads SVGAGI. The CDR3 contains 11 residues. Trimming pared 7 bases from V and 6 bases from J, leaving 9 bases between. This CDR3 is CASIKSSEAFF. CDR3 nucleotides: TGTGCCAGCATCAAGAGCTCTGAAGCTTTCTTT.

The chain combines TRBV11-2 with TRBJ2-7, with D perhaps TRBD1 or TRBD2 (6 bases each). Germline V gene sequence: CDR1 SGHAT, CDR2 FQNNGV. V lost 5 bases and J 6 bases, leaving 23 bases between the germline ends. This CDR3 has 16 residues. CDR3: CASSPVGGSLLGEQYF. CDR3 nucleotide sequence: TGTGCCAGCAGCCCCGTAGGGGGGAGCCTGCTAGGCGAGCAGTACTTC.

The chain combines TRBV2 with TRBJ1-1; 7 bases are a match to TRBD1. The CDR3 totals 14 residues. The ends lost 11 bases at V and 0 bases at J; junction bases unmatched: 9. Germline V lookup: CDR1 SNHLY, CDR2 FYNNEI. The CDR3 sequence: CAPGPGQMNTEAFF. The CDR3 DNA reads TGTGCCCCCGGCCCGGGACAGATGAACACTGAAGCTTTCTTT.

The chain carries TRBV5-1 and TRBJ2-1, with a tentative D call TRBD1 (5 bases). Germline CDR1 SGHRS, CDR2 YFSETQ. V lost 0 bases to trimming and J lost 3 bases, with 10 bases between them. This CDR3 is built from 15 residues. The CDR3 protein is CASSLGTPFYNEQFF. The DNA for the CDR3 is TGCGCCAGCAGCTTGGGGACACCCTTCTACAATGAGCAGTTCTTC. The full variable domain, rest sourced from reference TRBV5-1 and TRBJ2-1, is KAGVTQTPRYLIKTRGQQVTLSCSPISGHRSVSWYQQTPGQGLQFLFEYFSETQRNKGNFPGRFSGRQFSNSRSEMNVSTLELGDSALYLCASSLGTPFYNEQFFGPGTRLTVL.

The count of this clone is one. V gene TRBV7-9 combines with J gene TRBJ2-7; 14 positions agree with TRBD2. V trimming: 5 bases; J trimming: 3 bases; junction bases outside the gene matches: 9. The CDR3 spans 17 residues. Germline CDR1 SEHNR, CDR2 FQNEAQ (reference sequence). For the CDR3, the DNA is TGTGCCAGCAGCGCCGGGACTAGCGGGAGTAGGGTCTACGAGCAGTACTTC. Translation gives CASSAGTSGSRVYEQYF.

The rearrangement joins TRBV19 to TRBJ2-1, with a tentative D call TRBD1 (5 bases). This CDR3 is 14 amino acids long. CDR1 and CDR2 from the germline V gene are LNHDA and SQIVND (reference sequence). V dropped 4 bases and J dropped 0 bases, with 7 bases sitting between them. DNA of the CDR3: TGTGCCAGTAGTACAAGGGGCTCCTACAATGAGCAGTTCTTC. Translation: CASSTRGSYNEQFF.

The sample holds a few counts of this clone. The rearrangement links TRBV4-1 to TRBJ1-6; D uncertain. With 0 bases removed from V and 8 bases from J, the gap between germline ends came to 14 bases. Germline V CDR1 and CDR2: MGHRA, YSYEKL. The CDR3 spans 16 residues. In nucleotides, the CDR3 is TGCGCCAGCAGCCAAGAGGTCGCACCCATGGATTCACCCCTCCACTTT. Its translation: CASSQEVAPMDSPLHF.

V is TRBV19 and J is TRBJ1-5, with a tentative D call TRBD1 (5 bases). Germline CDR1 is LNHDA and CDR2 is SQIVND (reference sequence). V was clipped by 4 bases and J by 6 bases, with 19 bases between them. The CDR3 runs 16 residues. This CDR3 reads CASSNIYTGRGQPQHF. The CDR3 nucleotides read TGTGCCAGTAGTAATATTTATACAGGACGGGGTCAGCCCCAGCATTTT.

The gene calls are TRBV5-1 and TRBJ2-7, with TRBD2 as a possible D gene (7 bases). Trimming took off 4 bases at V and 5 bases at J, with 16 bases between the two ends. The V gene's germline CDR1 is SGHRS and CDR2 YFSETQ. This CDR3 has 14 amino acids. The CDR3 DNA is TGCGCCAGCAGCCTCGAGGGGGGGAGGAACGAGCAGTACTTC. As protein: CASSLEGGRNEQYF. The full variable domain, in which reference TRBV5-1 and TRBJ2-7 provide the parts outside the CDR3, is KAGVTQTPRYLIKTRGQQVTLSCSPISGHRSVSWYQQTPGQGLQFLFEYFSETQRNKGNFPGRFSGRQFSNSRSEMNVSTLELGDSALYLCASSLEGGRNEQYFGPGTRLTVT.

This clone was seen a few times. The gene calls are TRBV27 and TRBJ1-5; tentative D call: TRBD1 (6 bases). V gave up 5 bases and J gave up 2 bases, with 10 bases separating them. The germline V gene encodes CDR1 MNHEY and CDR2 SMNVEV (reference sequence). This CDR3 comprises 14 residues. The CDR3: CASSRRQGNQPQHF. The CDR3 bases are TGTGCCAGCAGTCGGAGACAGGGCAATCAGCCCCAGCATTTT.

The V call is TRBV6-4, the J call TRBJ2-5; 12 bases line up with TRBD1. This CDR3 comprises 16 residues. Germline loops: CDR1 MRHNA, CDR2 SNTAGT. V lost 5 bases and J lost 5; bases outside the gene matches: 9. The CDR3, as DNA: TGTGCCAGCAGTTACCGCGGGACAGGGGGCGGGGAGACCCAGTACTTC. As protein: CASSYRGTGGGETQYF.

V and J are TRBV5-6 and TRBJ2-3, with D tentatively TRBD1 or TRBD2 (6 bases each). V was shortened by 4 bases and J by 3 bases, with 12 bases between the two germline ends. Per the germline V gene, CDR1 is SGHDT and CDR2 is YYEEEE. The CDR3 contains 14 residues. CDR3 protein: CASSAGHMTDTQYF. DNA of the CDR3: TGTGCCAGCAGCGCGGGACATATGACAGATACGCAGTATTTT. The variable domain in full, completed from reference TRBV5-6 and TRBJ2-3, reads DAGVTQSPTHLIKTRGQQVTLRCSPKSGHDTVSWYQQALGQGPQFIFQYYEEEERQRGNFPDRFSGHQFPNYSSELNVNALLLGDSALYLCASSAGHMTDTQYFGPGTRLTVL.